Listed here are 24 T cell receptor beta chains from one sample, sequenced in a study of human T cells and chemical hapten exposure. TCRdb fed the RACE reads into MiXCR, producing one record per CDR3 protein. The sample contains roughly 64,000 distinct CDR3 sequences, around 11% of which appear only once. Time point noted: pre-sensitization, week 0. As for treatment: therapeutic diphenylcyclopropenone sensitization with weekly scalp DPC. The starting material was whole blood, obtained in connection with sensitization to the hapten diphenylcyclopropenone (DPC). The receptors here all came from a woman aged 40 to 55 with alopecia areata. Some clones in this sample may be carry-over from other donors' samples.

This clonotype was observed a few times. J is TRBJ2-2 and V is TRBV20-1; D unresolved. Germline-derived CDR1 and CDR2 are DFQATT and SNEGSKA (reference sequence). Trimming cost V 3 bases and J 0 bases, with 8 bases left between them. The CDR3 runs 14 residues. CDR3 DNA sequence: TGCAGTGCTAGTTGGGGAACGAACACCGGGGAGCTGTTTTTT. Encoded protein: CSASWGTNTGELFF.

CDR3 residues: CASSLLIDPPNEQFF. CDR3 sequence (DNA): TGTGCCAGCAGTTTATTGATAGACCCCCCCAATGAGCAGTTCTTC. V gene TRBV12-3 or TRBV12-4 combines with J gene TRBJ2-1, with D uncertain. Trimming cost V 2 bases and J 6 bases, with 14 bases left between them. The CDR3 has 15 amino acids.

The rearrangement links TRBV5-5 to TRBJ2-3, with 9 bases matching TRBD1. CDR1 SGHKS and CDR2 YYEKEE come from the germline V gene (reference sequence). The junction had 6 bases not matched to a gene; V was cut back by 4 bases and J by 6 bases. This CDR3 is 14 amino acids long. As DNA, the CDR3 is TGTGCCAGCAGCACTGGACAGGGGAAGGATACGCAGTATTTT. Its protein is CASSTGQGKDTQYF.

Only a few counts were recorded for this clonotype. CDR3 in amino acids: CASSYGGMGNQPQHF. DNA of the CDR3: TGTGCCAGCAGTTACGGGGGGATGGGCAATCAGCCCCAGCATTTT. The chain links TRBV6-2 or TRBV6-3 to TRBJ1-5; D perhaps matches TRBD1 (5 bases). Trimming pared 2 bases from V and 2 bases from J, leaving 10 bases between. The germline gives CDR1 MNHEY, CDR2 SVGEGT. The CDR3 has 15 residues.

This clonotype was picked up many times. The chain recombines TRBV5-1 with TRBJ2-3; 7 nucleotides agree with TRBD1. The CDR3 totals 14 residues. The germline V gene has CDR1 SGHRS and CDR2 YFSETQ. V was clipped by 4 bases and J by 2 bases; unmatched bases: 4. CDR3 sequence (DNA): TGCGCCAGCAGCCCGGGGACAGCCACAGATACGCAGTATTTT. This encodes CASSPGTATDTQYF.

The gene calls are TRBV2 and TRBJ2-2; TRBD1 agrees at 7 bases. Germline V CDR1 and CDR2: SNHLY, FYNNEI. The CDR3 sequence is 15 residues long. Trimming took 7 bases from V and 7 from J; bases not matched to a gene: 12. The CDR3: CASTGYQGVNGELFF. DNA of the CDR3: TGTGCCAGCACCGGATACCAGGGGGTAAACGGGGAGCTGTTTTTT.

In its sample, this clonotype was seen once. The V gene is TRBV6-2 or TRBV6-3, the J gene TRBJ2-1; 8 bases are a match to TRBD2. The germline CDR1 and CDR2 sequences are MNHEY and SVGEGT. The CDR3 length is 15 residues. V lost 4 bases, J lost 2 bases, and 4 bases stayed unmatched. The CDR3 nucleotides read TGTGCCAGCAGTTCCGGGACTAGGCCCTACAATGAGCAGTTCTTC. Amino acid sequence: CASSSGTRPYNEQFF.

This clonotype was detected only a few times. DNA of the CDR3: TGCAGTGCTATGGCAGGGGCGATAGATACGCAGTATTTT. Translated, it gives CSAMAGAIDTQYF. This chain uses TRBV20-1 with TRBJ2-3; a weak D match, TRBD1 (6 bases). Per germline, CDR1 DFQATT and CDR2 SNEGSKA (reference sequence). The CDR3 covers 13 residues. V shed 4 bases and J shed 5 bases, with 13 bases lying between them.

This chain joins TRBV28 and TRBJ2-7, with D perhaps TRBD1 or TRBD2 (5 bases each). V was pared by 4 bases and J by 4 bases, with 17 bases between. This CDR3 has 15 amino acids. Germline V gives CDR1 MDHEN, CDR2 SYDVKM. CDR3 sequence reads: CASSSPGTGSYEQYF. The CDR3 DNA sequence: TGTGCCAGCAGTTCCCCAGGGACGGGCAGTTACGAGCAGTACTTC. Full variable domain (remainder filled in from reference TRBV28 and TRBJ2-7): DVKVTQSSRYLVKRTGEKVFLECVQDMDHENMFWYRQDPGLGLRLIYFSYDVKMKEKGDIPEGYSVSREKKERFSLILESASTNQTSMYLCASSSPGTGSYEQYFGPGTRLTVT.

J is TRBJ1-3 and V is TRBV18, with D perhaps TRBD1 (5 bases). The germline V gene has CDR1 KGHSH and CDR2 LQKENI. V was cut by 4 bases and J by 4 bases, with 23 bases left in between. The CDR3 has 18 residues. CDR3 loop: CASSLQAGTRTTGNTIYF. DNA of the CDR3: TGTGCCAGCTCACTCCAAGCAGGGACTAGAACAACCGGAAACACCATATATTTT. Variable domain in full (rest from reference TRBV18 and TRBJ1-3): NAGVMQNPRHLVRRRGQEARLRCSPMKGHSHVYWYRQLPEEGLKFMVYLQKENIIDESGMPKERFSAEFPKEGPSILRIQQVVRGDSAAYFCASSLQAGTRTTGNTIYFGEGSWLTVV.

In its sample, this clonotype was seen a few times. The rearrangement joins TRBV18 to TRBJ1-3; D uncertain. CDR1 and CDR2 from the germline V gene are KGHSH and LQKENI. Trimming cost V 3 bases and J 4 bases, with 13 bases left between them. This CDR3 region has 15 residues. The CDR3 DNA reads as TGTGCCAGCTCACCCGGTCTCTCTCTGGGAAACACCATATATTTT. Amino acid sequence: CASSPGLSLGNTIYF.

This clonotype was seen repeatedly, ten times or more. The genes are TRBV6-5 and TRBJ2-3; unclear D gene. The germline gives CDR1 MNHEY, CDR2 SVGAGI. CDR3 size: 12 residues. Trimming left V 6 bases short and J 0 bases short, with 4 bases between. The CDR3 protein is CASRGSTDTQYF. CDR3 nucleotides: TGTGCCAGCAGGGGGAGCACAGATACGCAGTATTTT.

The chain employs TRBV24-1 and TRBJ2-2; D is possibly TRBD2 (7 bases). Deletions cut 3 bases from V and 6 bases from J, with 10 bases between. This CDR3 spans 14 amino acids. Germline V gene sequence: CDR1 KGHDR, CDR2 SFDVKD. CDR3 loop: CATSDRGAAGELFF. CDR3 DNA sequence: TGTGCCACCAGTGATCGGGGGGCGGCCGGGGAGCTGTTTTTT.

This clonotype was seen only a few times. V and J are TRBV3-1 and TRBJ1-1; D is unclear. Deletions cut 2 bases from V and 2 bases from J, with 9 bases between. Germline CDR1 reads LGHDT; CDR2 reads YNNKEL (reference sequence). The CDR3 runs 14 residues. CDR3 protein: CASSQLEVNTEAFF. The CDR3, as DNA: TGTGCCAGCAGCCAATTGGAGGTTAACACTGAAGCTTTCTTT.

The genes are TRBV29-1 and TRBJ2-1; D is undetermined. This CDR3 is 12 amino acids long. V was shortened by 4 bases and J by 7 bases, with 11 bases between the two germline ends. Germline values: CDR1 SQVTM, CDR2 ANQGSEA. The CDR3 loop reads CSVAVLGNEQFF. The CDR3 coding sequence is TGCAGCGTTGCGGTTCTGGGAAATGAGCAGTTCTTC.

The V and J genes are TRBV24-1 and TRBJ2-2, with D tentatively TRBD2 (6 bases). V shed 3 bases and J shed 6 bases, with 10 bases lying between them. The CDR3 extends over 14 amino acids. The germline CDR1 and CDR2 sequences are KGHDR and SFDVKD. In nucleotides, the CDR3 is TGTGCCACCAGTGATCGTCGGGAGTCCGGGGAGCTGTTTTTT. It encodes CATSDRRESGELFF.

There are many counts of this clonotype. CDR3 sequence (DNA): TGTGCCAGCAGCTTATTGTCAGGGCGCGCGTCTGGAAACACCATATATTTT. This sequence encodes CASSLLSGRASGNTIYF. The chain employs TRBV7-8 and TRBJ1-3, with a tentative D call TRBD1 (5 bases). The germline gives CDR1 SGHVS, CDR2 FQNEAQ. Trimming removed 2 bases at V and 1 base at J, with 15 bases between. CDR3 length: 17 residues.

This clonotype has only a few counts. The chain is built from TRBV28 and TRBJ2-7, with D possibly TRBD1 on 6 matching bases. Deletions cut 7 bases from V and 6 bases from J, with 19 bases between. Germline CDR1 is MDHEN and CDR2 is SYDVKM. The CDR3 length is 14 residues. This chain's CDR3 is CASTKGVGGREQYF. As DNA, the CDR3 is TGTGCCAGCACCAAGGGTGTAGGGGGTCGCGAGCAGTACTTC.

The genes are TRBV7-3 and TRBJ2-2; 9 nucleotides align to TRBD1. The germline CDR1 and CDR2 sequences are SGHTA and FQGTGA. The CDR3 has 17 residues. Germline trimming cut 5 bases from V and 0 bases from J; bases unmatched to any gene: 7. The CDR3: CASSRTRDRANTGELFF. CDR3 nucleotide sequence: TGTGCCAGCAGCCGGACCCGGGACAGGGCGAACACCGGGGAGCTGTTTTTT. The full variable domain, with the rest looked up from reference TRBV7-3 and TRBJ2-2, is GAGVSQTPSNKVTEKGKYVELRCDPISGHTALYWYRQSLGQGPEFLIYFQGTGAADDSGLPNDRFFAVRPEGSVSTLKIQRTERGDSAVYLCASSRTRDRANTGELFFGEGSRLTVL.

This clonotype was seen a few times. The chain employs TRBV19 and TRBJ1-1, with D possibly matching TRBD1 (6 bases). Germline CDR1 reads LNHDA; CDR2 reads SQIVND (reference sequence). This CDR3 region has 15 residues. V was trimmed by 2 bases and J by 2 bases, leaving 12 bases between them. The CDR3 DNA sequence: TGTGCCAGTAGTATAATGGGGGGGCTCAACACTGAAGCTTTCTTT. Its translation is CASSIMGGLNTEAFF.

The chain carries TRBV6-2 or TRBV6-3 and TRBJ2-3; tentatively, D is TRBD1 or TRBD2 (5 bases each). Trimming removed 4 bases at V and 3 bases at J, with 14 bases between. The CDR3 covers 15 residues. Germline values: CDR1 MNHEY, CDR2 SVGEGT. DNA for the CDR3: TGTGCCAGCAGTTTGGACACGGGAAGGACAGATACGCAGTATTTT. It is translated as CASSLDTGRTDTQYF.

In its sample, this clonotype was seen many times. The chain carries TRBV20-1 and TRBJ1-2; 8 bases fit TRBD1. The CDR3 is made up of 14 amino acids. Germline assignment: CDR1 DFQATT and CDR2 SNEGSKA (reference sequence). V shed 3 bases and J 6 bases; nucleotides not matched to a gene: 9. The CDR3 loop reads CSARKQGVRDGYTF. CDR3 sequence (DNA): TGCAGTGCTAGGAAACAGGGGGTAAGGGATGGCTACACCTTC.

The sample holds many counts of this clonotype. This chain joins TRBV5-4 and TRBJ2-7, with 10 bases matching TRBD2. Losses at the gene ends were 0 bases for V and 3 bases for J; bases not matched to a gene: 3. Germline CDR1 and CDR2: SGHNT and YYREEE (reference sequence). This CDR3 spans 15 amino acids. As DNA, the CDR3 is TGTGCCAGCAGCTTGGGAGCGGGAGGGAACTACGAGCAGTACTTC. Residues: CASSLGAGGNYEQYF. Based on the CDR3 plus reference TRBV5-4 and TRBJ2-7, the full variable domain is ETGVTQSPTHLIKTRGQQVTLRCSSQSGHNTVSWYQQALGQGPQFIFQYYREEENGRGNFPPRFSGLQFPNYSSELNVNALELDDSALYLCASSLGAGGNYEQYFGPGTRLTVT.

The CDR3 coding sequence is TGTGCCAGCAGCCCACTGGGGGGTACAGAGACCCAGTACTTC. It codes for CASSPLGGTETQYF. The rearrangement uses TRBV5-4 and TRBJ2-5, with D perhaps TRBD2 (6 bases). The CDR3 length is 14 residues. V lost 4 bases, J lost 4 bases, and 14 bases lay in between. Germline V gene lookup returns CDR1 SGHNT and CDR2 YYREEE (reference sequence).